Here is one T cell receptor beta chain with its context. Its antigen specificity is not known. No much larger clone is present one base from it, and per-base qualities are unavailable. The CDR3 sequence holds 16 residues, the cysteine and phenylalanine included. The kept DNA is CDR3 alone, 48 bases in frame from the first base. Trimming accounts for 0 bases at V and 1 base at J, while the number of junction bases matched to no gene is 6. Based on the germline V gene, the CDR1 and CDR2 sequences are ENHRY and SYGVKD. The data are from a study of identical twins (dated by TCRdb to 2015 to 2016). About the study as a whole: TCR alpha and beta repertoires from monozygotic twins, unrelated adults of various ages and cord blood were deep-sequenced to test whether fetal clonotypes persist. Replicate twin experiments were performed at different times using different library preparation protocols to rule out contamination. General findings and caveats noted by the study authors: In monozygotic twins, out-of-frame TCR alpha sharing was systematically underestimated by recombination models, although the models agreed with sharing between unrelated individuals. Abundant cord blood beta clonotypes carried fewer insertions; young adult naive repertoires showed a weaker similar trend, while memory repertoires showed none. Because the same donors could not be followed over many years, the conclusions relied on cross-sectional statistical analysis. Zero-insertion analyses could be partly confounded by invariant T cells such as MAIT and iNKT, although diverse VJ usage argued against such confounding for most clonotypes. In beta out-of-frame sequences, excess twin sharing was weaker, because having fewer shared sequences lowered the signal-to-noise ratio. Out-of-frame TCR alpha sequences shared between twins showed an excess of low generation-probability sequences compared with coincidental sharing between unrelated individuals.

Only healthy Caucasian donors were included. Three pairs of female monozygotic twins, all aged about 18 to 30 years, were included in the twin cohort. The RNA used for TCR libraries was isolated from peripheral blood mononuclear cells. The method behind the library was 5' RACE. Data came from an Illumina HiSeq 2000. Template switching added a universal primer binding site, and the final cDNA carried a unique molecular identifier that allowed TCR cDNA molecules to be counted accurately. Specific primers in the conserved constant-segment region were used to synthesize first-strand cDNA for the TCR alpha and beta chains. To control for contamination, every cDNA library was double barcoded, receiving both a SMART-Mk sample barcode and Illumina barcodes. TruSeq adapter sequences along with Illumina sample barcodes were introduced in two successive PCR steps. Sequencing of the TCR alpha and beta cDNA libraries was done on the Illumina HiSeq platform using custom primers. On the study's bioinformatics: MiGEC processed the raw reads to extract unique molecular identifiers, while MiXCR was used to determine the CDR3 positions. Recombination models were inferred per individual with the repgenHMM and IGoR tools using an EM algorithm. Shared clonotypes were analyzed with the tcR package in R, and sharing was normalized by the product of cloneset sizes. To study raw recombination free of thymic and clonal selection effects, out-of-frame nonproductive sequences were analyzed. TCRdb trimmed public reads at Q25 via fastp, called clones via MiXCR and kept in-frame beta chains. Rows are combined by CDR3 protein, so each entry shows the most common genes and DNA. It is TCRdb's table, rather than the study itself, that gives the V and J calls and clone size. This sample comprises hundreds of thousands of distinct CDR3 sequences, 21% of them detected only once. The ten largest account for approximately 4.5% of the sample.

This same sample was also part of a study on T cells expressing NK-cell markers. Per that second paper: Three sorted T-cell subsets (CD3+CD56+NKG2C+, CD3+CD56+NKG2C- and CD3+CD56-NKG2C+) from roughly 8 donors had their TCR beta-chain repertoires profiled. Among the eight sequenced donors, seven were HCMV-seropositive and one was HCMV-seronegative. To restrict sorting to alphabetaTCR-expressing T cells, an anti-gammadeltaTCR antibody was added in several experiments. For five or six donors, the dominant CD3+CD56+NKG2C+ clonotypes were among the top 10 CD8+ clonotypes and accounted for about 1.0-8% of CD8+ T cells. Those dominant clonotypes were again the most abundant among CD3+CD56-NKG2C+ cells in a handful of donors, at about 28.3-60.1%. Whether the expanded NKG2C-expressing T cell clones were specific for HCMV antigens remained unclear. All eight donors whose samples were sequenced were randomly selected healthy volunteers, three of them men and five women. To determine HCMV serostatus, a commercial ELISA kit was used to detect HCMV-specific IgG in serum. For 5 or 6 donors, unsorted PBMC were also used to sequence bulk peripheral blood T-cell repertoires. MIGEC handled demultiplexing of the reads and grouping by UMI, while MiTCR was used to assemble and quantify clonotypes. To remove erroneous sequences, TCR cDNA sequences were retained only when supported by two or more reads. The tcR package was used for downstream repertoire analysis, and clonotypes were matched across fractions by CDR3 nucleotide sequence plus V segment. VDJmatch was used to annotate antigen specificity against VDJdb, with one amino acid substitution in CDR3 permitted.

This clonotype was sampled from a woman between 18 and 29 years old in good health. Material: PBMCs. The chain is encoded by TRBV10-3 joined to TRBJ2-7, with TRBD2 identical over 7 junction bases. In nucleotides, the sequence is TGTGCCATCAGTGAGTCGGGGACTAAATCTTCCTACGAGCAGTACTTC. Translated, it gives CAISESGTKSSYEQYF.